The source of this TCR beta chain is a study of blood T cell repertoires in COVID-19. Study overall: Donors in the United States, Italy and Spain gave samples during acute or convalescent COVID-19.

Per the original data handling: Estimation of nucleated cell counts was performed using reference gene primer amplification. Sequencing used immunoSEQ multiplex PCR; TCRdb keeps in-frame clones, though not all of them. The DNA was the basis for D and trimming; V, J and clone size are from that table. The sample holds 200,000 to 250,000 clones, around 84% seen once. The ends lost 4 bases at V and 5 bases at J; junction bases unmatched: 4. Germline values: CDR1 ENHRY, CDR2 SYGVKD. CDR3 size: 14 residues. J is TRBJ2-1 and V is TRBV10-3; 8 nucleotides match TRBD2. The source is a human donor in a cohort sampled during active COVID-19. Sequencing was performed on peripheral blood. The CDR3 reads CAISGSGANNEQFF. CDR3 DNA sequence: TGTGCCATCAGTGGTAGCGGGGCCAACAATGAGCAGTTCTTC.